This T cell receptor beta chain was found in a study of blood T cell repertoires in COVID-19. Study information: Sample material is recorded as cDNA or gDNA derived from T cells, B-cell-depleted T cells, or PBMCs.

As originally analysed: It was from reference gene primer amplification that nucleated cell counts were estimated. Produced via immunoSEQ multiplex PCR; TCRdb's table is partial and in-frame only. V, J and clone size derive from that table, while D and trimming were established from the DNA sequence. This table has about 250,000 clones, 70% to 90% appearing once. Enrollees, roughly 18 to 89 years old, lived in fewer than 25 US areas. In assigning cohorts, the study relied on participant-reported clinical history. Germline assignment: CDR1 SGHDT and CDR2 YYEEEE. The germline V and J ends were trimmed by 0 bases and 5 bases, with 14 bases remaining between them. The CDR3 is 15 residues long.

The sequenced material came from PBMCs or T cells enriched from blood (not recorded which). The sequence was collected from a woman aged 45 to 65 who had been exposed to COVID-19. The chain is built from TRBV5-6 and TRBJ1-1; unclear D gene. CDR3 region: CASSLAEGFGTEAFF. For the CDR3, the DNA is TGTGCCAGCAGCTTGGCCGAGGGCTTCGGAACTGAAGCTTTCTTT.